The T cell receptor beta chain under discussion was sequenced for a study of radiotherapy plus CTLA-4 blockade in lung cancer. Study-wide context: Of the patients, more than 15% showed objective responses and around 29% attained disease control.

Those patients who had chemo-refractory metastatic non-small-cell lung cancer were given focal radiation along with CTLA-4 blockade through ipilimumab. Here immunoSEQ multiplex PCR was the method, and the copy in TCRdb shows in-frame clones only, minus some. The sample comprises about 73,000 clones, roughly 87% of which are singletons, and less than 45% rests with the top ten. V lost 5 bases, J lost 0 bases, and 6 bases stayed unmatched. There are 15 residues in the CDR3. From germline, CDR1 is SGHAT and CDR2 FQNNGV. With respect to this clone: Antigen specificity is unknown.

Study-wide results and limits: Interferon-beta, together with early blood T cell clone dynamics, reportedly best predicted response. Clones derived from tumor TCRs expanded in blood after radiotherapy plus ipilimumab.

The chain joins TRBV11-2 to TRBJ1-1, with TRBD1 matching 7 bases. The sequencing used peripheral blood, collected from a patient treated with radiotherapy plus ipilimumab. This receptor was identified in a human donor with non-small cell lung cancer that progressed on radiotherapy plus ipilimumab. The CDR3 spells CASSARQGVNTEAFF. In nucleotides, the CDR3 is TGTGCCAGCAGCGCCAGACAGGGTGTGAACACTGAAGCTTTCTTT.